What follows are 10 T cell receptor beta chains derived from one specimen sequenced in a study of graft-versus-host responses after intestinal transplantation. No antigen has been assigned to these receptors. Generated by immunoSEQ multiplex PCR, the TCRdb table keeps only in-frame clones and is missing some. Found here are roughly 100,000 clones, 85% to 95% of them singletons; the top ten hold about 0.072%. The sequenced sample was unstimulated CD8+ T cells sorted from spleen or lymph node cells, obtained before transplant. Source of these receptors: a human donor who was the organ donor for an intestinal transplant.

The rearrangement links TRBV5-1 to TRBJ2-1, with 9 bases matching TRBD2. The CDR3 spans 16 residues. The junction had 4 bases not matched to a gene; V was cut back by 0 bases and J by 3 bases. Germline values: CDR1 SGHRS, CDR2 YFSETQ. CDR3 in DNA: TGCGCCAGCAGCTTGGGACTAGCGGAGGACTACAATGAGCAGTTCTTC. It codes for CASSLGLAEDYNEQFF.

The chain couples TRBV18 to TRBJ1-5; D ambiguous. Trimming cost V 6 bases and J 7 bases, with 13 bases left between them. Germline V CDR1 and CDR2: KGHSH, LQKENI. The CDR3 has 13 residues. As DNA, the CDR3 is TGTGCCAGCTCCCGGGAGAATCACCAGCCCCAGCATTTT. As protein: CASSRENHQPQHF.

The rearrangement links TRBV28 to TRBJ2-7; D gene unclear. The CDR3 length is 14 residues. Germline V gene sequence: CDR1 MDHEN, CDR2 SYDVKM. V was trimmed by 2 bases and J by 1 base, leaving 9 bases between them. The CDR3 reads CASSLIADSYEQYF. DNA for the CDR3: TGTGCCAGCAGTTTAATAGCAGATTCCTACGAGCAGTACTTC. The whole variable domain, remainder taken from reference TRBV28 and TRBJ2-7, is DVKVTQSSRYLVKRTGEKVFLECVQDMDHENMFWYRQDPGLGLRLIYFSYDVKMKEKGDIPEGYSVSREKKERFSLILESASTNQTSMYLCASSLIADSYEQYFGPGTRLTVT.

The chain uses TRBV5-1 and TRBJ2-3; 15 bases align to TRBD2. Trimming cost V 3 bases and J 1 base; bases outside gene matches: 6. Germline values: CDR1 SGHRS, CDR2 YFSETQ. The CDR3 has 18 amino acids. CDR3 residues: CASSSGLAGGYGTDTQYF. CDR3 sequence (DNA): TGCGCCAGCAGCTCGGGACTAGCGGGAGGTTATGGCACAGATACGCAGTATTTT. Combining the CDR3 with reference TRBV5-1 and TRBJ2-3 gives the whole variable domain KAGVTQTPRYLIKTRGQQVTLSCSPISGHRSVSWYQQTPGQGLQFLFEYFSETQRNKGNFPGRFSGRQFSNSRSEMNVSTLELGDSALYLCASSSGLAGGYGTDTQYFGPGTRLTVL.

This clone showed up just a few times. This sequence joins TRBV30 and TRBJ2-7, with a weak D call TRBD1 (6 bases). Looked up from germline, CDR1 is GTSNPN and CDR2 is SVGIG (reference sequence). The V gene lost 1 base and the J gene lost 8 bases, with 15 bases spanning the gap. This CDR3 spans 13 amino acids. As DNA, the CDR3 is TGTGCCTGGAGTGAATCCCACAGGGTCAAGCAGTACTTC. This codes for CAWSESHRVKQYF.

The chain uses TRBV27 and TRBJ1-2, with 7 bases that match TRBD1. The junction had 5 bases not matched to a gene; V was cut back by 6 bases and J by 4 bases. The germline CDR1 and CDR2 sequences are MNHEY and SMNVEV (reference sequence). The CDR3 sequence is 13 residues long. The CDR3 DNA reads as TGTGCCAGCAGGGGACAGTCGTCCTATGGCTACACCTTC. It is translated as CASRGQSSYGYTF.

The DNA of the CDR3 is TGTGCCAGCAGCCCGACGGCCGGGACTATTTACGAGCAGTACTTC. Its protein is CASSPTAGTIYEQYF. The J gene is TRBJ2-7, the V gene TRBV7-6, with 7 bases lining up with TRBD2. The V and J ends lost 5 bases and 4 bases, in that order; junction bases with no gene match: 11. There are 15 residues in the CDR3. The germline CDR1 and CDR2 sequences are SGHVS and FNYEAQ.

The chain couples TRBV29-1 to TRBJ2-7; 10 positions agree with TRBD2. Trimming removed 1 base from V and 6 bases from J; junction bases left unmatched: 6. This CDR3 region has 14 residues. Looked up from germline, CDR1 is SQVTM and CDR2 is ANQGSEA. The CDR3 DNA reads as TGCAGCGTTGAAGGTCTAGCGGGAGTCGGCGAGCAGTACTTC. Its protein is CSVEGLAGVGEQYF.

The chain is built from TRBV10-1 and TRBJ2-3; D is unresolved. Deletions cut 5 bases from V and 3 bases from J, with 9 bases between. The CDR3 loop spans 13 amino acids. Germline values: CDR1 WNHNN, CDR2 SYGVQD (reference sequence). The CDR3 bases are TGCGCCAGCAGTCCAGTGGCAACAGATACGCAGTATTTT. Translating it yields CASSPVATDTQYF.

This clone was detected a few times. The chain combines TRBV5-6 with TRBJ1-2; 12 bases are a match to TRBD1. This CDR3 spans 16 amino acids. The germline V gene encodes CDR1 SGHDT and CDR2 YYEEEE. V dropped 3 bases and J dropped 8; count of bases not matched to a gene: 11. CDR3 sequence: CASSSYPGQGAVGYTF. The CDR3, as DNA: TGTGCCAGCAGCTCGTATCCGGGACAGGGGGCCGTCGGCTACACCTTC.